The 7 T cell receptor beta chains presented below share a single source sample, sequenced in a study of T cells in Graves' hyperthyroidism and ophthalmopathy (dated 2019 in TCRdb). The method behind the library was multiplex PCR. Instrument used: Illumina HiSeq 2000. Amplification of TCR beta CDR3 regions was carried out from RNA transcripts. The first round of RT-PCR for the TCR CDR3 was performed with the HTBI primer set and the Qiagen OneStep RT-PCR kit. TCRdb reran the public reads through fastp at Q25 and MiXCR, keeping productive beta chains. Every CDR3 protein is listed once, alongside the most common genes and DNA of its rows. Counted in this sample were 200,000 to 250,000 distinct CDR3 sequences; around 18% of them appeared once. The ten largest clones represent roughly two fifths of the sample. What was sequenced was blood. These receptors were taken from a middle-aged man with Graves' hyperthyroidism.

The V gene is TRBV7-2, the J gene TRBJ2-2; either TRBD1 or TRBD2 may supply D (5 bases each). The CDR3 loop spans 13 amino acids. CDR1 is SGHTA, CDR2 FQGNSA, per germline. Trimming removed 4 bases from V and 7 bases from J, with 10 bases in between. The CDR3 sequence: CASSSGRGGELFF. The CDR3 DNA is TGTGCCAGCAGCTCAGGGAGAGGCGGGGAGCTGTTTTTT.

The sample holds many counts of this clonotype. This rearrangement joins TRBV3-1 to TRBJ1-3; D gene unclear. The CDR3 totals 15 residues. The germline CDR1 and CDR2 sequences are LGHDT and YNNKEL (reference sequence). V was shortened by 0 bases and J by 4 bases, with 10 bases between the two germline ends. CDR3 amino acids: CASSQDSGAGNTIYF. The DNA for the CDR3 is TGTGCCAGCAGCCAAGATAGCGGCGCAGGAAACACCATATATTTT.

This clonotype was observed many times. The J gene is TRBJ2-3, the V gene TRBV3-1; 15 bases align to TRBD2. This CDR3 is 16 amino acids long. With 5 bases clipped from V and 4 bases from J, the junction kept 4 bases outside the gene matches. The germline gives CDR1 LGHDT, CDR2 YNNKEL (reference sequence). Here the CDR3 reads CASSFWTSGGADTQYF. The CDR3 region has the DNA TGTGCCAGCAGCTTTTGGACTAGCGGGGGGGCAGATACGCAGTATTTT.

V and J are TRBV7-2 and TRBJ2-3, with TRBD2 matching over 8 bases. Germline V CDR1 and CDR2: SGHTA, FQGNSA. This CDR3 comprises 17 residues. With 3 bases clipped from V and 2 bases from J, the junction kept 10 bases outside the gene matches. DNA of the CDR3: TGTGCCAGCAGCTTCCGAGCGGCGGGGGGCCTCACAGATACGCAGTATTTT. Residues: CASSFRAAGGLTDTQYF.

This clonotype turned up a few times. The chain employs TRBV25-1 and TRBJ2-4; TRBD1 matches 7 bases. The germline V gene encodes CDR1 MGHDK and CDR2 SYGVNS. After removal of 2 bases from V and 9 bases from J, the junction contained 4 bases not matched to a gene. There are 13 residues in the CDR3. The CDR3 is CASSETGQPIQYF. DNA of the CDR3: TGTGCCAGCAGTGAAACGGGACAGCCCATTCAGTACTTC.

This clonotype was observed a few times. This chain connects TRBV7-9 to TRBJ2-1; perhaps TRBD2 as D (7 bases). V was trimmed by 1 base and J by 6 bases, leaving 16 bases between them. Germline CDR1 SEHNR, CDR2 FQNEAQ (reference sequence). The CDR3 length is 16 residues. For the CDR3, the DNA is TGTGCCAGCAGCTTAGATCGCGGGGGCTTTGGCAATGAGCAGTTCTTC. Encoded protein: CASSLDRGGFGNEQFF.

This clonotype came up once. Germline is not matched at one junction end, which may reflect a read error. The chain uses TRBV29-1 and TRBJ2-4; D call uncertain. Germline V gene data show CDR1 as SQVTM and CDR2 as ANQGSEA. This CDR3 contains 14 residues. The CDR3 loop reads CSVEVSLAKNIRYF. The CDR3 bases are TGCAGCGTTGAAGTTTCTTTAGCCAAAAACATTCGGTACTTC.